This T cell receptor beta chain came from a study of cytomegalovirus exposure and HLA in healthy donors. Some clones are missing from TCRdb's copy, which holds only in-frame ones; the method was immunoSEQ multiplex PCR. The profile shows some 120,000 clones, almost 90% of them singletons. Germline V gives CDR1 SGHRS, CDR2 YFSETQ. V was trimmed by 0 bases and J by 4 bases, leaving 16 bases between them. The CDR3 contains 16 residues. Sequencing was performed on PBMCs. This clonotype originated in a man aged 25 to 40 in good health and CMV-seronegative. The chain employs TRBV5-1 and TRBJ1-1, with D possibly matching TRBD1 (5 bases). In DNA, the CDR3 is TGCGCCAGCAGCTTGGGTGCCTCCGTTAGGGGCACTGAAGCTTTCTTT. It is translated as CASSLGASVRGTEAFF. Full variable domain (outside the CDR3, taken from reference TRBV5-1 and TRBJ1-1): KAGVTQTPRYLIKTRGQQVTLSCSPISGHRSVSWYQQTPGQGLQFLFEYFSETQRNKGNFPGRFSGRQFSNSRSEMNVSTLELGDSALYLCASSLGASVRGTEAFFGQGTRLTVV.